This T cell receptor (beta chain) came from a study of neurological immune-mediated disorders. Time point meaning: longitudinal time-point 3. The unsorted libraries were prepared from 2 million PBMCs (stored at -80 C). A 10-nucleotide random UMI tagged transcripts in template-switch 5'RACE cDNA synthesis. MiXCR, applied by TCRdb to the 5' RACE reads, yields one record per CDR3 protein. This table has approximately 80,000 distinct CDR3 sequences, about 4% appearing once. Study outcomes and limitations: The absence of any CDR3 amino acid sequence shared by expanded clones across subjects suggests that repertoires were private in all groups. The study phylogenetically grouped the repertoires of 18 of 34 multiple sclerosis patients into one related-CDR3 cluster, a possible signature.

Germline V gene sequence: CDR1 MNHNS, CDR2 SASEGT. The CDR3 totals 17 residues. The V gene end was trimmed by 5 bases and the J gene end by 1 base; junction bases not matched to a gene: 10. Notes on this clonotype: The antigen is not known.

The sequencing input was PBMCs. This TCR derives from a woman aged 60-75 years with multiple sclerosis. This chain links TRBV6-1 with TRBJ2-7; TRBD2 aligns across 11 bases. CDR3 sequence (DNA): TGTGCCAGCAGTAGGGTTAGCGGGGGGGCCCGGTCCTACGAGCAGTACTTC. Its protein product is CASSRVSGGARSYEQYF.